A single sample is the source of the 21 T cell receptor beta chains below, sequenced in a study of blood T cell repertoires in COVID-19. Profiling relied on immunoSEQ multiplex PCR, and the TCRdb table lists in-frame clones only, not all of them. The data hold some 180,000 clones, with approximately 80% observed a single time. Sequenced material: PBMCs or T cells enriched from blood (not recorded which). These receptors were taken from a man in his 60s who had been exposed to COVID-19.

The chain joins TRBV7-3 to TRBJ1-1, with 7 bases that match TRBD1. The germline gives CDR1 SGHTA, CDR2 FQGTGA. After removal of 2 bases from V and 7 bases from J, the junction contained 7 bases not matched to a gene. The CDR3 totals 14 residues. The CDR3, as DNA: TGTGCCAGCAGCTTAGCCGGGACAGCCCTTGAAGCTTTCTTT. It is translated as CASSLAGTALEAFF.

This clone was recorded a few times. The chain carries TRBV25-1 and TRBJ1-3; D remains unclear. Per the germline V gene, CDR1 is MGHDK and CDR2 is SYGVNS. V was cut by 5 bases and J by 0 bases, with 8 bases left in between. The CDR3 runs 14 residues. CDR3 protein: CASSNSFSGNTIYF. The CDR3 bases are TGTGCCAGCAGTAACAGCTTCTCTGGAAACACCATATATTTT.

This chain uses TRBV10-3 with TRBJ1-2, with 9 bases fitting TRBD1. V lost 5 bases to trimming and J lost 7 bases; unmatched junction nucleotides: 8. This CDR3 is 14 amino acids long. CDR1 ENHRY and CDR2 SYGVKD come from the germline V gene. DNA for the CDR3: TGTGCCATCAGTCGTACAGGGGGCTCGGCTGGCTACACCTTC. It translates to CAISRTGGSAGYTF.

The CDR3 reads CASSVGEGRVGTEAFF. CDR3 bases: TGTGCCAGCAGCGTAGGGGAGGGGCGGGTCGGCACTGAAGCTTTCTTT. The chain carries TRBV9 and TRBJ1-1; TRBD1 might be the D (5 bases). V was pared by 0 bases and J by 4 bases, with 16 bases between. The germline V gene encodes CDR1 SGDLS and CDR2 YYNGEE. The CDR3 runs 16 residues.

V usage is TRBV19 and J usage is TRBJ2-1; TRBD2 matches at 14 bases. Trimming cost V 6 bases and J 7 bases; bases outside gene matches: 11. This CDR3 comprises 17 residues. Per germline, CDR1 LNHDA and CDR2 SQIVND (reference sequence). CDR3 region: CASRGTSGSLPSNEQFF. The CDR3 DNA sequence: TGTGCCAGTAGGGGGACTAGCGGGAGTCTACCGAGTAATGAGCAGTTCTTC.

The V gene is TRBV5-8, the J gene TRBJ1-3, with D perhaps TRBD1 (5 bases). Trimming removed 1 base from V and 14 bases from J, with 10 bases in between. Germline lookup yields CDR1 SGHTS and CDR2 YDEGEE. This CDR3 spans 11 amino acids. CDR3 in amino acids: CASSLSGNLYF. CDR3 sequence (DNA): TGTGCCAGCAGCTTGTCAGGGAACCTATATTTT.

The chain recombines TRBV28 with TRBJ1-6, with D possibly matching TRBD1 (6 bases). Germline values: CDR1 MDHEN, CDR2 SYDVKM. The length of the CDR3 is 17 residues. V lost 5 bases to trimming and J lost 4 bases, with 18 bases between them. CDR3 DNA sequence: TGTGCCAGCAGTCCAAGACCCGTACAGGGTTATAATTCACCCCTCCACTTT. It is translated as CASSPRPVQGYNSPLHF.

V and J are TRBV10-3 and TRBJ2-3; 11 bases match TRBD2. This CDR3 spans 16 amino acids. The V gene end was trimmed by 11 bases and the J gene end by 2 bases; junction bases not matched to a gene: 12. The germline CDR1 and CDR2 sequences are ENHRY and SYGVKD. In DNA form, the CDR3 reads TGTGCCTCTGCGTCGGGGACTAGCGGATCCACAGATACGCAGTATTTT. This gives the protein CASASGTSGSTDTQYF.

The chain links TRBV27 to TRBJ1-5; TRBD1 is a possible D gene (6 bases). This CDR3 has 15 residues. Trimming stripped 0 bases from V and 6 bases from J, with 12 bases between. The germline gives CDR1 MNHEY, CDR2 SMNVEV (reference sequence). The CDR3: CASSLSGWGLQPQHF. CDR3 bases: TGTGCCAGCAGTTTATCGGGCTGGGGGCTTCAGCCCCAGCATTTT.

This clone occurred a few times. V gene TRBV7-2 combines with J gene TRBJ2-7; possibly TRBD1 for D (6 bases). CDR1 and CDR2 from the germline V gene are SGHTA and FQGNSA. V was shortened by 0 bases and J by 4 bases, with 13 bases between the two germline ends. The CDR3 totals 15 residues. CDR3 sequence (DNA): TGTGCCAGCAGCTTAGCGCTAGGCAGGGGATACGAGCAGTACTTC. Protein product: CASSLALGRGYEQYF. Full variable domain (rest looked up from reference TRBV7-2 and TRBJ2-7): GAGVSQSPSNKVTEKGKDVELRCDPISGHTALYWYRQSLGQGLEFLIYFQGNSAPDKSGLPSDRFSAERTGGSVSTLTIQRTQQEDSAVYLCASSLALGRGYEQYFGPGTRLTVT.

This rearrangement joins TRBV6-5 to TRBJ2-1; perhaps TRBD1 as D (6 bases). V was trimmed by 2 bases and J by 0 bases, leaving 11 bases between them. This CDR3 comprises 16 residues. Germline V gives CDR1 MNHEY, CDR2 SVGAGI. The CDR3 coding sequence is TGTGCCAGCAGTTACCGCCCGGACAGCTCCTACAATGAGCAGTTCTTC. Translating gives CASSYRPDSSYNEQFF.

This clone was detected once. The chain is built from TRBV19 and TRBJ2-5, with 8 bases that match TRBD2. The ends lost 7 bases at V and 4 bases at J; junction bases unmatched: 11. The CDR3 loop spans 15 amino acids. In germline, CDR1 is LNHDA, CDR2 SQIVND (reference sequence). The chain's CDR3 is CASTSGAGGRETQYF. The CDR3 DNA is TGTGCCAGTACCTCGGGGGCGGGAGGCCGAGAGACCCAGTACTTC. The complete variable domain, with remaining parts taken from reference TRBV19 and TRBJ2-5, reads DGGITQSPKYLFRKEGQNVTLSCEQNLNHDAMYWYRQDPGQGLRLIYYSQIVNDFQKGDIAEGYSVSREKKESFPLTVTSAQKNPTAFYLCASTSGAGGRETQYFGPGTRLLVL.

This chain uses TRBV6-4 with TRBJ2-1; TRBD2 aligns across 7 bases. V lost 8 bases and J lost 4; bases outside the gene matches: 11. The CDR3 has 15 residues. Per germline, CDR1 MRHNA and CDR2 SNTAGT. The CDR3 spells CASAERGEGYNEQFF. The CDR3, as DNA: TGTGCCAGCGCCGAGCGGGGTGAGGGGTACAATGAGCAGTTCTTC.

The chain links TRBV4-3 to TRBJ2-1; D is possibly TRBD2 (6 bases). V dropped 1 base and J dropped 9 bases, with 13 bases sitting between them. This CDR3 contains 14 residues. In germline, CDR1 is LGHNA, CDR2 YSLEER. CDR3 sequence: CASSQGSGRGEQFF. In DNA, the CDR3 is TGCGCCAGCAGCCAAGGTTCAGGGCGGGGTGAGCAGTTCTTC.

This rearrangement joins TRBV28 to TRBJ2-7; maybe TRBD2 (7 bases). The CDR3 runs 15 residues. Trimming cost V 6 bases and J 1 base, with 16 bases left between them. Germline assignment: CDR1 MDHEN and CDR2 SYDVKM. The CDR3 loop reads CASSLLRGPSYEQYF. In DNA, the CDR3 is TGTGCCAGCAGCCTACTGCGGGGGCCTTCCTACGAGCAGTACTTC.

This rearrangement joins TRBV29-1 to TRBJ2-5; D is possibly TRBD2 (7 bases). V shed 7 bases and J shed 0 bases, with 15 bases lying between them. The CDR3 runs to 14 residues. In germline, CDR1 is SQVTM, CDR2 ANQGSEA. CDR3 amino acids: CSAGGGAHQETQYF. The CDR3 DNA reads as TGCAGCGCCGGAGGGGGGGCCCACCAAGAGACCCAGTACTTC.

This clone was detected only a few times. This rearrangement joins TRBV4-1 to TRBJ2-2; D gene uncertain. CDR1 MGHRA and CDR2 YSYEKL come from the germline V gene. The V end was cut by 4 bases, the J end by 1 base, with 7 bases between. CDR3 length equals 14 residues. CDR3 in DNA: TGCGCCAGCAGCCCGATCGGGAACACCGGGGAGCTGTTTTTT. It encodes CASSPIGNTGELFF.

The CDR3 DNA reads TGTGCCAGCTCACCTTCTCGGTTAGGGGCAGATACGCAGTATTTT. It yields the protein CASSPSRLGADTQYF. This chain joins TRBV18 and TRBJ2-3; tentative D call: TRBD1 (5 bases). The CDR3 consists of 15 residues. Trimming removed 3 bases at V and 4 bases at J, with 14 bases between. Germline CDR1 and CDR2: KGHSH and LQKENI.

The V gene is TRBV19, the J gene TRBJ2-5; possibly TRBD2 for D (6 bases). Germline V gives CDR1 LNHDA, CDR2 SQIVND (reference sequence). Trimming removed 3 bases from V and 0 bases from J, with 11 bases in between. This CDR3 is 15 amino acids long. CDR3 region: CASSMLGGHQETQYF. DNA of the CDR3: TGTGCCAGTAGTATGCTGGGGGGACACCAAGAGACCCAGTACTTC.

The chain uses TRBV28 and TRBJ1-4; D ambiguous. This CDR3 has 14 residues. Germline CDR1 is MDHEN and CDR2 is SYDVKM. V dropped 2 bases and J dropped 8 bases, with 12 bases sitting between them. The CDR3, as DNA: TGTGCCAGCAGTTTAATAATCCGGGGAGAAAAACTGTTTTTT. Translating gives CASSLIIRGEKLFF.

The V gene is TRBV28, the J gene TRBJ2-7, with TRBD1 matching over 9 bases. Germline V lookup: CDR1 MDHEN, CDR2 SYDVKM. V trimming: 7 bases; J trimming: 6 bases; junction bases outside the gene matches: 4. The CDR3 length is 12 residues. The CDR3 DNA sequence: TGTGCCAGCACTACAGGGGGCTCCGAGCAGTACTTC. It is translated as CASTTGGSEQYF.